This T cell receptor (beta chain) was recorded in a study of monozygotic twins with inflammatory bowel disease. The CDR3 loop spans 15 amino acids. The germline V gene has CDR1 LGHDT and CDR2 YNNKEL (reference sequence). One entry per CDR3 protein, without DNA, is what TCRdb gives after re-calling the 5' RACE reads. The sample totals approximately 400,000 distinct CDR3 sequences. The sample was blood. V gene TRBV3-1 combines with J gene TRBJ1-2; as DNA is missing, the TRBD1 call by TCRdb cannot be tested. The sequence was obtained from a human donor with ulcerative colitis or Crohn's disease, or a healthy co-twin of an affected twin (not recorded which). This CDR3 reads CASSQSGQGAYGYTF.